The next 9 T cell receptor beta chains were all read from a single sample in a study of identical twins. One entry per CDR3 protein results from TCRdb running MiXCR on the 5' RACE reads. The table records 1,800,000 or so distinct CDR3 sequences, about 31% of them present only once. The sample consisted of cord blood. The receptors here all came from a newborn girl in good health.

This chain joins TRBV7-8 and TRBJ1-2, with D possibly matching TRBD1 (5 bases). Germline V CDR1 and CDR2: SGHVS, FQNEAQ. Trimming pared 5 bases from V and 3 bases from J, leaving 22 bases between. CDR3 length equals 17 residues. The CDR3 protein is CASSDRVIRGGDYGYTF. The DNA of the CDR3 is TGTGCCAGCAGCGATAGGGTGATCCGTGGAGGGGACTATGGCTACACCTTC.

This clonotype occurred a few times. The chain couples TRBV28 to TRBJ2-6; D unclear. Germline CDR1 is MDHEN and CDR2 is SYDVKM. Trimming removed 8 bases at V and 8 bases at J, with 13 bases between. The CDR3 contains 13 residues. The CDR3 spells CASRMALPNVLTF. The CDR3 DNA reads TGTGCCAGCCGCATGGCGCTACCCAACGTCCTGACTTTC.

This sequence joins TRBV21-1 and TRBJ2-4; the table's D call TRBD2 went unverified against the DNA. Gene TRBJ2-7 matches the end of the DNA better, so the J call may be wrong. TRBV21-1 is assigned pseudogene status. This CDR3 spans 13 amino acids. CDR3 sequence: CAICLAGEAEQYF. The CDR3 DNA sequence: TGTGCCATCTGCCTAGCGGGAGAGGCCGAGCAGTACTTC.

The genes are TRBV6-5 and TRBJ2-2; D is ambiguous. Germline V gene sequence: CDR1 MNHEY, CDR2 SVGAGI. This CDR3 has 12 amino acids. V was clipped by 5 bases and J by 7 bases, with 8 bases between them. The CDR3 DNA reads as TGTGCCAGCAGTGCAACGGTCGGGGAGCTGTTTTTT. It specifies CASSATVGELFF.

V is TRBV5-1 and J is TRBJ2-3, with D uncertain. Germline-derived CDR1 and CDR2 are SGHRS and YFSETQ. The CDR3 contains 13 residues. V was trimmed by 3 bases and J by 5 bases, leaving 10 bases between them. The CDR3 loop reads CASSYHSEDTQYF. The DNA of the CDR3 is TGCGCCAGCAGCTACCACTCGGAAGATACGCAGTATTTT.

This clonotype showed up just a few times. This chain links TRBV6-6 with TRBJ1-2; tentative D call: TRBD1 (5 bases). CDR3 length: 15 residues. CDR1 is MNHNY and CDR2 is SVGAGI in the germline V gene (reference sequence). The germline V and J ends were trimmed by 6 bases and 2 bases, with 16 bases remaining between them. The CDR3 loop is CASSPGRGGNYGYTF. The CDR3 DNA reads as TGTGCCAGCAGCCCGGGTCGGGGGGGGAACTATGGCTACACCTTC.

This clonotype was observed a handful of times. The chain carries TRBV11-2 and TRBJ1-2; 7 nucleotides agree with TRBD1. CDR1 and CDR2 from the germline V gene are SGHAT and FQNNGV. The length of the CDR3 is 17 residues. The junction had 15 bases not matched to a gene; V was cut back by 4 bases and J by 4 bases. The CDR3 spells CASSSIRTGQLFYGYTF. The CDR3, as DNA: TGTGCCAGCAGCTCAATTCGAACGGGACAGCTCTTCTATGGCTACACCTTC.

Concerning this clonotype: The junction does not match germline at one end; this may be a read error. This chain connects TRBV6-1 to TRBJ2-5, with D maybe TRBD1 (5 bases). The assigned J gene may be wrong: the sequence end matches TRBJ2-7 better. CDR1 MNHNS and CDR2 SASEGT come from the germline V gene. The CDR3 sequence is 12 residues long. CDR3 DNA sequence: TGTGTCAGCAGTGAAACAGGCTACGAGCAGTACTTC. Translation gives CVSSETGYEQYF.

The V call is TRBV9, the J call TRBJ2-1; no clear D. With 0 bases removed from V and 6 bases from J, the gap between germline ends came to 10 bases. Germline CDR1 and CDR2: SGDLS and YYNGEE. The CDR3 consists of 14 residues. The DNA for the CDR3 is TGTGCCAGCAGCGTAGCCCCCACGGCCAATGAGCAGTTCTTC. Translated: CASSVAPTANEQFF.